These T cell receptor beta chains were read from a single sample in a study of T cells in narcolepsy. Profiling relied on immunoSEQ multiplex PCR, and the TCRdb table lists in-frame clones only, not all of them. The sample lists about 18,000 clones; 86% were seen once. The sample consisted of memory (CD45RA-) CD4+ T cells from blood. The receptors stem from a human donor in good health. The CDR3 runs from the conserved cysteine through the conserved F or W. D genes are given only for firm matches. Size is stated for part of the rows, as once, few or many counts, or as a class when the clone is expanded.

>NA|TRBJ2-7|TRBV7-2|NA
TGTGCCAGCACCCAGGAGGGCCCCTCGGTTGGCGAGCAGTACTTC
CASTQEGPSVGEQYF
>TRBD1|TRBJ2-4|TRBV4-3|NA
TGCGCCAGCAGCCAAGGGTATTCAGGGGGCGAATGGAGGATTCAGTACTTC
CASSQGYSGGEWRIQYF
>TRBD2|TRBJ2-3|TRBV5-5|NA
TGTGCCAGCACCGGACTAGCGGTTAGCACAGATACGCAGTATTTT
CASTGLAVSTDTQYF
>TRBD1|TRBJ2-1|TRBV4-1|NA
TGCGCCAGCAGCCAAGGCCCGGACAGGGGGACCTACAATGAGCAGTTCTTC
CASSQGPDRGTYNEQFF
>NA|TRBJ1-1|TRBV18|NA
TGTGCCAGCTCACCATCGGGCACTGAAGCTTTCTTT
CASSPSGTEAFF
>NA|TRBJ2-7|TRBV7-8|NA
TGTGCCAGCAGCTTACGGAAGGAAGCCGTGGCCTACGAGCAGTACTTC
CASSLRKEAVAYEQYF
>NA|TRBJ1-5|TRBV9|NA
TGTGCCAGCAGCGGCCACCCGGATAGCAATCAGCCCCAGCATTTT
CASSGHPDSNQPQHF
>TRBD2|TRBJ2-2|TRBV11-3|NA
TGTGCCAGCAGCTTCGGGGGGACTAACACCGGGGAGCTGTTTTTT
CASSFGGTNTGELFF
>TRBD1|TRBJ2-2|TRBV19|NA
TGTGCCAGTAGTACAGGGGGCGCCTCCACCGGGGAGCTGTTTTTT
CASSTGGASTGELFF
>NA|TRBJ2-3|TRBV5-8|NA
TGTGCCAGCAGCTTGGTACCAGATACGCAGTATTTT
CASSLVPDTQYF
>NA|TRBJ1-1|TRBV7-9|NA
TGTGCCAGCAGCTTAGTTTCCGGGGCGAACACTGAAGCTTTCTTT
CASSLVSGANTEAFF
>TRBD2|TRBJ2-7|TRBV14|few
TGTGCCAGCAGCCGAACAAGACTAGCCTTCAACTCGGGCAATGAGCAGTACTTC
CASSRTRLAFNSGNEQYF
>NA|TRBJ1-4|TRBV4-3|few
TGCGCCAGCAGCCAAGATCCAGGCGAAAAACTGTTTTTT
CASSQDPGEKLFF
>TRBD1|TRBJ1-4|TRBV5-1|NA
TGCGCCAGCAGCATAGGACAGGGACTAAATGAAAAACTGTTTTTT
CASSIGQGLNEKLFF
>NA|TRBJ1-2|TRBV6-5|NA
TGTGCCAGCACCATCTGGCTTGGCTACACCTTC
CASTIWLGYTF
>NA|TRBJ1-2|TRBV28|NA
TGTGCCAGCAGTCTCCCAGGGTATGGCTACACCTTC
CASSLPGYGYTF
>NA|TRBJ1-1|TRBV7-6|NA
TGTGCCAGCGGCCGAGGGAATGTCGCTTTCTTT
CASGRGNVAFF
>NA|TRBJ1-6|TRBV2|NA
TGTGCCAGCACTCTTTCGGCCTCATCCTCACCCCTCCACTTT
CASTLSASSSPLHF
>NA|TRBJ2-3|TRBV7-7|NA
TGTGCTAGCAGCTTAGTTCCCGGGGATACGCAGTATTTT
CASSLVPGDTQYF
>NA|TRBJ1-1|TRBV12-5|NA
TGTGCTAGTGGTTTGGTACTCGGGGTTTTCACTGAAGCTTTCTTT
CASGLVLGVFTEAFF
>NA|TRBJ2-3|TRBV30|NA
TGCTACTCTAGCAGGAAACCAGATACGCAGTACTTT
CYSSRKPDTQYF
>NA|TRBJ1-1|TRBV6-6|NA
TGTGCCAGCAGCCGTAACACTGAAGCTTTCTTT
CASSRNTEAFF
>TRBD1|TRBJ1-2|TRBV5-1|few
TGCGCCAGCAGGCTGGACAGGGGGCGGATAGGGTACACCTTC
CASRLDRGRIGYTF
>NA|TRBJ2-1|TRBV5-6|few
TGTGCCAGCAGCACCGGGGCCCTCTCCTACAATGAGCAGTTCTTC
CASSTGALSYNEQFF
>NA|TRBJ1-6|TRBV15|few
TGTGCCACATCCGGGAGCTCCTATAATTCACCCCTCCACTTT
CATSGSSYNSPLHF
>NA|TRBJ1-1|TRBV5-4|NA
TGTGCCAGCAGCCGAGGGGGGTCCACTGAAGCTTTCTTT
CASSRGGSTEAFF
>NA|TRBJ1-1|TRBV6-1|NA
TGTGCCAGCACTGACAGGCCCAACACTGAAGCTTTCTTT
CASTDRPNTEAFF
>TRBD1|TRBJ1-2|TRBV18|NA
TGTGCCAGCTCACCTGGGACAGACTATGGCTACACCTTC
CASSPGTDYGYTF
>NA|TRBJ2-7|TRBV19|NA
TGTGCCAGTAGTATCGGGACGGATCACTACGAGCAGTACTTC
CASSIGTDHYEQYF
>TRBD1|TRBJ1-2|TRBV6-5|once
TGTGCCAGCAGTCGGACAGGGGATGGCTACACCTTC
CASSRTGDGYTF
>NA|TRBJ2-7|TRBV19|NA
TGTGCCAGTAGTGTCCTCGGGGCAAACTACGAGCAGTACTTC
CASSVLGANYEQYF
>NA|TRBJ2-3|TRBV15|NA
TGTGCCACCAGCAGAAGAACAGCAGATACGCAGTATTTT
CATSRRTADTQYF
>NA|TRBJ1-1|TRBV5-1|NA
TGCGCCAGCAGGAGGGGAGGCACTGAAGCTTTCTTT
CASRRGGTEAFF
>NA|TRBJ2-5|TRBV11-3|NA
TGTGCCAGCAGCCGGGACATGGGGGTCGGAGAGACCCAGTACTTC
CASSRDMGVGETQYF
>TRBD2|TRBJ2-1|TRBV4-3|NA
TGCGCCAGCAGCAGAGGGACTAGCGGGAGCTCACACAATGAGCAGTTCTTC
CASSRGTSGSSHNEQFF
>NA|TRBJ2-7|TRBV19|NA
TGTGCCAGTAAACCCACCCTCTACTCCTACGAGCAGTACTTC
CASKPTLYSYEQYF
>NA|TRBJ2-2|TRBV29-1|NA
TGCAGCGTTGAAACTCATCCGGGTGACACCGGGGAGCTGTTTTTT
CSVETHPGDTGELFF
>NA|TRBJ1-6|TRBV7-8|NA
TGTGCCAGCAGCTTGGCCGTCTATAATTCACCCCTCCACTTT
CASSLAVYNSPLHF
>NA|TRBJ1-4|TRBV7-2|NA
TGTGCCAGCAGCTCCTTTCCGGGAGCAAGCCATGAAAAACTGTTTTTT
CASSSFPGASHEKLFF
>TRBD2|TRBJ2-1|TRBV5-1|NA
TGCGCCAGCAGAGGGGGACTAGCGGAAACGAATGAGCAGTTCTTC
CASRGGLAETNEQFF
>NA|TRBJ1-1|TRBV11-3|once
TGTGCCAGCAGCTTAGGAAATATGAACACTGAAGCTTTCTTT
CASSLGNMNTEAFF
>TRBD2|TRBJ2-2|TRBV5-1|NA
TGCGCCAGCAGCTCTGGGACTATCAGGGCCGGGGAGCTGTTTTTT
CASSSGTIRAGELFF
>TRBD2|TRBJ2-3|TRBV30|NA
TGTGCCTGGAGTGTTCGACTAGCGGGATTTTCAGATACGCAGTATTTT
CAWSVRLAGFSDTQYF
>TRBD1|TRBJ2-1|TRBV5-1|NA
TGCGCCAGCAGCTTGGAACCCTCCACAGGGGGCTCTCGGGGCGATGAGCAGTTCTTC
CASSLEPSTGGSRGDEQFF
>TRBD1|TRBJ1-6|TRBV11-2|few
TGTGCCAGCCGAACAGGGGACCGCAATTCACCCCTCCACTTT
CASRTGDRNSPLHF
>NA|TRBJ2-5|TRBV30|NA
TGTGCCTGGAGCCTCGACAGAAACCAAGAGACCCAGTACTTC
CAWSLDRNQETQYF
>TRBD1|TRBJ1-3|TRBV5-1|once
TGCGCCAGCAGCTTGGAGGGGGCTACGGGAAACACCATATATTTT
CASSLEGATGNTIYF
>NA|TRBJ2-1|TRBV23-1|NA
TGCGCCAGCAGTCAATCTAGGAGGGAGGAGGTAAATGAGCAGTTCTTC
CASSQSRREEVNEQFF
>NA|TRBJ1-5|TRBV5-6|NA
TGTGCCAGCAGCTTTTTTTACGGAGGCAATCAGCCCCAGCATTTT
CASSFFYGGNQPQHF
>NA|TRBJ2-2|TRBV30|NA
TGTGCCTGGAGTAGAGGGACGAACACCGGGGAGCTGTTTTTT
CAWSRGTNTGELFF
>NA|TRBJ2-3|TRBV9|NA
TGTGCCAGCAGCCGATACCCCGACTTAGATACGCAGTATTTT
CASSRYPDLDTQYF
>NA|TRBJ2-3|TRBV6-5|NA
TGTGCCAGCAGTCCCAAGGGGACGCAGTATTTT
CASSPKGTQYF
>NA|TRBJ1-1|TRBV7-8|NA
TGTGCCAGCAGCTTAGCGGGCCAGAACACTGAAGCTTTCTTT
CASSLAGQNTEAFF
>TRBD2|TRBJ2-1|TRBV7-2|once
TGTGCCAGCAGCTTAGTTAGGACTAGCACTGAGCAGTTCTTC
CASSLVRTSTEQFF
>NA|TRBJ1-1|TRBV6-5|few
TGTGCCAGCAGTCAACAGGGGAACACTGAAGCTTTCTTT
CASSQQGNTEAFF
>TRBD1|TRBJ1-1|TRBV18|NA
TGTGCCAGCTCACCGAGGACAGGGGGCTACACTGAAGCTTTCTTT
CASSPRTGGYTEAFF
>TRBD2|TRBJ2-1|TRBV11-2|NA
TGTGCCAGCAGCTTAGGTAGCGGGGTACACAATGAGCAGTTCTTC
CASSLGSGVHNEQFF
>TRBD2|TRBJ2-3|TRBV25-1|NA
TGTGCCAGCGGTAGCGGGGGGGCATCGACAGATACGCAGTATTTT
CASGSGGASTDTQYF
>NA|TRBJ1-6|TRBV27|NA
TGTGCCAGCAAGAGCTCCTATAATTCACCCCTCCACTTT
CASKSSYNSPLHF
>NA|TRBJ2-7|TRBV5-1|NA
TGCGCCAGCAGCTCCACCAGCATGGACCGTCCCTACGAGCAGTACTTC
CASSSTSMDRPYEQYF